This T cell receptor (beta chain) appears in the sequencing data of a study of CD8+CD57+ T cells in acquired aplastic anemia. Findings and limits, study-wide: Patients and controls shared twenty-nine CD8+ CDR3 sequences.

The table lists this clonotype with many counts. Its matching antigen is unknown. CDR1 is LNHDA and CDR2 is SQIVND in the germline V gene (reference sequence). There are 14 residues in the CDR3. V was pared by 9 bases and J by 0 bases, with 9 bases between. Genomic DNA provided the template from which TCR beta VDJ and CDR3 profiles were obtained. TCRdb re-called the reads through MiXCR, storing one row per CDR3 protein. Of around 150,000 distinct CDR3 sequences in the sample, roughly 47% were seen once. This clonotype was sampled from a human donor in good health. The rearrangement uses TRBV19 and TRBJ2-6, with D perhaps matching TRBD1 or TRBD2 (5 bases each). Sample: sorted CD4+, CD8+, or CD8+CD57+ T cells (not recorded which) from PBMCs. CDR3 residues: CASRDLSGANVLTF. The CDR3, as DNA: TGTGCCAGCCGGGACCTCTCTGGGGCCAACGTCCTGACTTTC. The full variable domain, in which reference TRBV19 and TRBJ2-6 provide the parts outside the CDR3, is DGGITQSPKYLFRKEGQNVTLSCEQNLNHDAMYWYRQDPGQGLRLIYYSQIVNDFQKGDIAEGYSVSREKKESFPLTVTSAQKNPTAFYLCASRDLSGANVLTFGAGSRLTVL.